This T cell receptor beta chain is drawn from a study of tumor-infiltrating lymphocytes in primary liver carcinoma. Broader study findings: There were only about 7.5-24% of top clones found in all five tumor regions.

Starting from approximately 500 ng of total RNA, TCR beta cDNA was produced with a primer in the constant region. The TCR beta library was amplified through three nested multiplex PCR rounds in a modified ARM-PCR procedure. A C-beta reverse primer was combined with TRBV1-TRBV30 forward primers in the first two PCR rounds, and each round had approximately 9 cycles. One entry per CDR3 protein results from TCRdb running MiXCR on the multiplex PCR reads. The sample shows just under 55,000 distinct CDR3 sequences, over 70% of them seen only once. About this clonotype: Its cognate antigen is unknown. It is likely a read error, because the conserved phenylalanine at the end of the CDR3 is missing.

RNA and DNA were co-extracted from around 20-30 mg of unsorted bulk tissue. Germline CDR1 is MNHNS and CDR2 is SASEGT. The CDR3 consists of 13 residues. This chain connects TRBV6-1 to TRBJ2-5; D call uncertain. The TCR originated in a man aged 40-55 years with primary liver carcinoma and hepatitis B virus infection. The sample consisted of liver tumor tissue from sampling region 2. The subset was: tumor region T2, inferior pole. The CDR3 DNA reads as TGTATCAGCATCCAAAGGTACCAAGAGACCCAGTACTTG. It translates to CISIQRYQETQYL.